This TCR beta chain is from a study of cytotoxic CD8 clonotypes in ibrutinib-treated CLL. Germline V gives CDR1 SEHNR, CDR2 FQNEAQ (reference sequence). V lost 4 bases and J 7 bases, leaving 16 bases between the germline ends. This CDR3 comprises 14 residues. Clones were sequenced by immunoSEQ multiplex PCR, and TCRdb holds only the in-frame ones, with some missing. The sample yields about 140,000 clones, approximately 80% seen once. This material consisted of PBMCs, taken after 36 months of ibrutinib treatment. The receptor's source is a human donor with chronic lymphocytic leukemia. The chain couples TRBV7-9 to TRBJ1-2; no reliable D call. For the CDR3, the DNA is TGTGCCAGCAGCTCTAAGGGTGAAGTCCTTGGCTACACCTTC. Its translation: CASSSKGEVLGYTF.